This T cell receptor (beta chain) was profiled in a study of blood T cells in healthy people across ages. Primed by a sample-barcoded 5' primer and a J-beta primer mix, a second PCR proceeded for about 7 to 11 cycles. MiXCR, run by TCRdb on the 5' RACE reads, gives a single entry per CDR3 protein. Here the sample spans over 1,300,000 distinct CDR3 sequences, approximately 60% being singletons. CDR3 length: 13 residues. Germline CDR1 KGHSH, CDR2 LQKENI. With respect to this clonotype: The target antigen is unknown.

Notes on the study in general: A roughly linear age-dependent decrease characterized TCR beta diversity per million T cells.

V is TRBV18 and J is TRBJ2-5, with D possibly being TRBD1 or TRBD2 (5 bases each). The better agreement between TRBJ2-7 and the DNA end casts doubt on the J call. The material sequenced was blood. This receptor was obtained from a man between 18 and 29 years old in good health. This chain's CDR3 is CASSPRGSDEQYF. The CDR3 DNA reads TGTGCCAGCTCACCACGGGGGAGCGACGAGCAGTACTTC.